This is a list of T cell receptor beta chains from one sample in a study of human T cells and chemical hapten exposure. TCRdb itself ran the RACE reads through MiXCR, one entry per CDR3 protein. The table includes over 60,000 distinct CDR3 sequences, 10% detected once. The sample was whole blood, taken in connection with sensitization to the hapten diphenylcyclopropenone (DPC). The receptor source for this set is a woman between 50 and 59 years old with alopecia areata. Some clones in this sample may be carry-over from other donors' samples. The CDR3 runs from the conserved cysteine through the conserved F or W. D genes are given only for firm matches. The listing skips clone size in some rows; elsewhere it reads once, few, many or a size class.

J gene: TRBJ2-1; D gene: TRBD1; V gene: TRBV6-2/TRBV6-3; clone size: many; CDR3 DNA: TGTGCCAGCAGTTATGGGGACAGGGTACACGGGCAGTTCTTC; CDR3 protein: CASSYGDRVHGQFF
J gene: TRBJ2-7; D gene: TRBD2; V gene: TRBV5-6; clone size: few; CDR3 DNA: TGTGCCAGCAGCGAGCGGGGACTAGCGGGAATCTCCTACGAGCAGTACTTC; CDR3 protein: CASSERGLAGISYEQYF
J gene: TRBJ2-4; D gene: -; V gene: TRBV7-9; clone size: few; CDR3 DNA: TGTGCCAGCAGCCGTGGGCCATTGGCTCTCTTGGCCAAAAACATTCAGTACTTC; CDR3 protein: CASSRGPLALLAKNIQYF
J gene: TRBJ1-2; D gene: -; V gene: TRBV6-1; clone size: many; CDR3 DNA: TGTGCCAGCAGTGAAATACAGGCTAACTATGGCTACACCTTC; CDR3 protein: CASSEIQANYGYTF
J gene: TRBJ2-7; D gene: TRBD2; V gene: TRBV20-1; clone size: many; CDR3 DNA: TGCAGTGCTAGCCCTCCCGGACTAGCGGGACCCAACTACGAGCAGTACTTC; CDR3 protein: CSASPPGLAGPNYEQYF
J gene: TRBJ2-7; D gene: -; V gene: TRBV5-5; clone size: few; CDR3 DNA: TGTGCCAGCAGCCCCCTAATTGGACAAGGGGGCTACGAGCAGTACTTC; CDR3 protein: CASSPLIGQGGYEQYF
J gene: TRBJ2-7; D gene: -; V gene: TRBV12-3/TRBV12-4; clone size: -; CDR3 DNA: TGTGCCAGCAGTCCGATATGGAGACCCAGTCCCCCCGAGCAGTACTTC; CDR3 protein: CASSPIWRPSPPEQYF
J gene: TRBJ1-1; D gene: -; V gene: TRBV7-9; clone size: many; CDR3 DNA: TGTGCCAGCAGCTTAGTTCCGGCTTTCTTT; CDR3 protein: CASSLVPAFF
J gene: TRBJ1-2; D gene: TRBD1; V gene: TRBV12-3/TRBV12-4; clone size: many; CDR3 DNA: TGTGCCAGCAGTCCCGACATTGACAGGGATAGATATGGCTACACCTTC; CDR3 protein: CASSPDIDRDRYGYTF
J gene: TRBJ2-5; D gene: -; V gene: TRBV20-1; clone size: few; CDR3 DNA: TGCAGTGCTAGAGAACCAGGGTGGGAGACCCAGTACTTC; CDR3 protein: CSAREPGWETQYF
J gene: TRBJ1-5; D gene: -; V gene: TRBV18; clone size: many; CDR3 DNA: TGTGCCAGCTCACCAGAACAGGGCCCTCAGCCCCAGCATTTT; CDR3 protein: CASSPEQGPQPQHF
J gene: TRBJ2-1; D gene: TRBD1; V gene: TRBV9; clone size: -; CDR3 DNA: TGTGCCAGCAGCGTAGCTCCCGGGACAGGGGGCCGGGAGCAGTTCTTC; CDR3 protein: CASSVAPGTGGREQFF
J gene: TRBJ2-2; D gene: TRBD1; V gene: TRBV29-1; clone size: many; CDR3 DNA: TGCAGCGCCGCCCGGGACAGGCCAACCGGGGAGCTGTTTTTT; CDR3 protein: CSAARDRPTGELFF
J gene: TRBJ1-5; D gene: -; V gene: TRBV15; clone size: -; CDR3 DNA: TGTGCCACCAGCAGAGCCGACCTGGGCAATCAGCCCCAGCATTTT; CDR3 protein: CATSRADLGNQPQHF
J gene: TRBJ2-7; D gene: -; V gene: TRBV2; clone size: few; CDR3 DNA: TGTGCCAGCAGACCTGGAGAGATACAACGCGAGCAGTACTTC; CDR3 protein: CASRPGEIQREQYF
J gene: TRBJ2-1; D gene: TRBD2; V gene: TRBV24-1; clone size: many; CDR3 DNA: TGTGCCACCAGTGATCACGAAGTCGGACTAGCGGGAGGCAATGAGCAGTTCTTC; CDR3 protein: CATSDHEVGLAGGNEQFF
J gene: TRBJ2-3; D gene: -; V gene: TRBV29-1; clone size: many; CDR3 DNA: TGCAGCGTTCCGATCGCAGATACGCAGTATTTT; CDR3 protein: CSVPIADTQYF
J gene: TRBJ2-7; D gene: TRBD1; V gene: TRBV18; clone size: few; CDR3 DNA: TGTGCCAGCTCGACAGGGTTTAACTACGAGCAGTACTTC; CDR3 protein: CASSTGFNYEQYF
J gene: TRBJ2-1; D gene: TRBD2; V gene: TRBV27; clone size: -; CDR3 DNA: TGTGCCAGCAGTCCCCTAGCGGGAGGGCCGCGTGAGCAGTTCTTC; CDR3 protein: CASSPLAGGPREQFF
J gene: TRBJ2-7; D gene: -; V gene: TRBV2; clone size: -; CDR3 DNA: TGTGCCAGCAAGGAGACGTACGAGCAGTACTTC; CDR3 protein: CASKETYEQYF
J gene: TRBJ2-5; D gene: -; V gene: TRBV14; clone size: many; CDR3 DNA: TGTGCCAGCAGCCCCCAGAGGAGGCTGGAGACCCAGTACTTC; CDR3 protein: CASSPQRRLETQYF
J gene: TRBJ1-1; D gene: -; V gene: TRBV9; clone size: few; CDR3 DNA: TGTGCCAGCAGCCTCCGGACTGTGGGGTACACTGAAGCTTTCTTT; CDR3 protein: CASSLRTVGYTEAFF
J gene: TRBJ1-2; D gene: -; V gene: TRBV20-1; clone size: -; CDR3 DNA: TGCAGTGCTACCCGGGACCGGGGCTATGGCTACACCTTC; CDR3 protein: CSATRDRGYGYTF
J gene: TRBJ2-5; D gene: TRBD2; V gene: TRBV19; clone size: -; CDR3 DNA: TGTGCCAGCCTCGGGACTAGCCAGGGAGGAGAGACCCAGTACTTC; CDR3 protein: CASLGTSQGGETQYF
J gene: TRBJ2-6; D gene: -; V gene: TRBV20-1; clone size: -; CDR3 DNA: TGCAGTGCTCCAGGGTGGTTGGATGGGGCCAACGTCCTGACTTTC; CDR3 protein: CSAPGWLDGANVLTF
J gene: TRBJ1-1; D gene: -; V gene: TRBV20-1; clone size: many; CDR3 DNA: TGCAGTGCTACGAGAGGAGGAGTGAACACTGAAGCTTTCTTT; CDR3 protein: CSATRGGVNTEAFF
J gene: TRBJ1-1; D gene: TRBD1; V gene: TRBV18; clone size: many; CDR3 DNA: TGTGCCAGCTCACCACGACAGGGGTCCACGGGTGGCACTGAAGCTTTCTTT; CDR3 protein: CASSPRQGSTGGTEAFF
J gene: TRBJ2-5; D gene: -; V gene: TRBV15; clone size: -; CDR3 DNA: TGTGCCACCAGCAGAGATTTGCTAGCGCAAGAGACCCAGTACTTC; CDR3 protein: CATSRDLLAQETQYF
J gene: TRBJ1-5; D gene: TRBD1; V gene: TRBV19; clone size: -; CDR3 DNA: TGTGCCAGTAAGGTAGGGGGCGAGCAGCCCCAGCATTTT; CDR3 protein: CASKVGGEQPQHF
J gene: TRBJ2-7; D gene: -; V gene: TRBV3-1; clone size: many; CDR3 DNA: TGTGCCAGCAGCCAAGAGCCGGGGTCCTACGAGCAGTACTTC; CDR3 protein: CASSQEPGSYEQYF
J gene: TRBJ2-7; D gene: -; V gene: TRBV21-1; clone size: many; CDR3 DNA: TGTGCCAGCAGCAAAGAGGGCAGCTGTAACTACGAGCAGTACTTC; CDR3 protein: CASSKEGSCNYEQYF
J gene: TRBJ2-7; D gene: -; V gene: TRBV29-1; clone size: -; CDR3 DNA: TGCAGCGTTGAAGATAAGTCCTACGAGCAGTACTTC; CDR3 protein: CSVEDKSYEQYF
J gene: TRBJ2-1; D gene: -; V gene: TRBV11-3; clone size: -; CDR3 DNA: TGTGCCAGCAGCTTAGCGAGCAGGATGCCCTCCTACAATGAGCAGTTCTTC; CDR3 protein: CASSLASRMPSYNEQFF
J gene: TRBJ1-1; D gene: -; V gene: TRBV4-2; clone size: few; CDR3 DNA: TGTGCCAGCAGCCAAGCAGCAGGAGCAGAAGCTTTCTTT; CDR3 protein: CASSQAAGAEAFF
J gene: TRBJ2-1; D gene: TRBD2; V gene: TRBV5-6; clone size: once; CDR3 DNA: TGTGCCAGCTGGGGACTAGGTATTCCCTACAATGAGCAGTTCTTC; CDR3 protein: CASWGLGIPYNEQFF
J gene: TRBJ1-1; D gene: TRBD1; V gene: TRBV2; clone size: many; CDR3 DNA: TGTGCCAGCACCGATGAGGGACAGGGGGTCACTGAAGCTTTCTTT; CDR3 protein: CASTDEGQGVTEAFF
J gene: TRBJ2-5; D gene: -; V gene: TRBV7-6; clone size: -; CDR3 DNA: TGTGCCAGCAGCTTAGTGGGGGCCGGAGAGACCCAGTACTTC; CDR3 protein: CASSLVGAGETQYF
J gene: TRBJ2-1; D gene: -; V gene: TRBV29-1; clone size: -; CDR3 DNA: TGCAGCGGGGGACCAAGGAGCCCCAATGAGCAGTTCTTC; CDR3 protein: CSGGPRSPNEQFF
J gene: TRBJ2-1; D gene: TRBD2; V gene: TRBV5-6; clone size: few; CDR3 DNA: TGTGCCAGCAGCTCCACTAGCGGTCCTTACAATGAGCAGTTCTTC; CDR3 protein: CASSSTSGPYNEQFF
J gene: TRBJ2-7; D gene: -; V gene: TRBV20-1; clone size: many; CDR3 DNA: TGCAGTGCTCGGCCTGGGGGCCGAAACGAGCAGTACTTC; CDR3 protein: CSARPGGRNEQYF
J gene: TRBJ2-3; D gene: TRBD2; V gene: TRBV7-6; clone size: many; CDR3 DNA: TGTGCCAGCAGCGACCGACTAGCGGGAACCTTCACAGATACGCAGTATTTT; CDR3 protein: CASSDRLAGTFTDTQYF
J gene: TRBJ1-1; D gene: -; V gene: TRBV29-1; clone size: -; CDR3 DNA: TGCAGCGGGGTTGACACTGAAGCTTTCTTT; CDR3 protein: CSGVDTEAFF
J gene: TRBJ1-5; D gene: -; V gene: TRBV18; clone size: many; CDR3 DNA: TGTGCCAGCTCACCAGAGGGGCCAAGCAATCAGCCCCAGCATTTT; CDR3 protein: CASSPEGPSNQPQHF
J gene: TRBJ1-5; D gene: -; V gene: TRBV6-2/TRBV6-3; clone size: many; CDR3 DNA: TGTGCCAGCAGTTACGAGGGGTGGAATCAGCCCCAGCATTTT; CDR3 protein: CASSYEGWNQPQHF
J gene: TRBJ1-1; D gene: -; V gene: TRBV30; clone size: many; CDR3 DNA: TGTGCCTGGAGGCGGCAGAACACTGAAGCTTTCTTT; CDR3 protein: CAWRRQNTEAFF
J gene: TRBJ2-3; D gene: -; V gene: TRBV27; clone size: -; CDR3 DNA: TGTGCCAGCAGTTTCGGGAACAGGGCCACAGATACGCAGTATTTT; CDR3 protein: CASSFGNRATDTQYF
J gene: TRBJ2-3; D gene: -; V gene: TRBV5-4; clone size: many; CDR3 DNA: TGTGCCAGCAGCGGCACCGGGACTCCGAGATCAGATACGCAGTATTTT; CDR3 protein: CASSGTGTPRSDTQYF
J gene: TRBJ1-1; D gene: -; V gene: TRBV20-1; clone size: many; CDR3 DNA: TGCAGTGCTAGAGATCGTGGGGGGCAGGCAGCTTTCTTT; CDR3 protein: CSARDRGGQAAFF
J gene: TRBJ2-7; D gene: TRBD2; V gene: TRBV10-1; clone size: many; CDR3 DNA: TGCGCCAGCAGTCCCTACGACCTTACTAGCGTACGACTCGAGCAGTACTTC; CDR3 protein: CASSPYDLTSVRLEQYF
J gene: TRBJ2-1; D gene: TRBD2; V gene: TRBV28; clone size: many; CDR3 DNA: TGTGCCAGCAGTGGGACTAGCGGGAGAGTAGGGTCACGCAATGAGCAGTTCTTC; CDR3 protein: CASSGTSGRVGSRNEQFF
J gene: TRBJ1-4; D gene: -; V gene: TRBV20-1; clone size: few; CDR3 DNA: TGCAGTGCTAGTAGAGGGGGAGAAAAACTGTTTTTT; CDR3 protein: CSASRGGEKLFF
J gene: TRBJ2-3; D gene: TRBD1; V gene: TRBV28; clone size: -; CDR3 DNA: TGTGCCAGCAGTACCCTTTATTCGACAGGGATAACGGCCACAGATACGCAGTATTTT; CDR3 protein: CASSTLYSTGITATDTQYF
J gene: TRBJ1-1; D gene: -; V gene: TRBV12-3/TRBV12-4; clone size: -; CDR3 DNA: TGTGCCAGCAGGGGGCCGGGAGCCCACACTGAAGCTTTCTTT; CDR3 protein: CASRGPGAHTEAFF
J gene: TRBJ1-1; D gene: -; V gene: TRBV9; clone size: many; CDR3 DNA: TGTGCCAGCAGCGTAGGAGGGGAACTAACAGCTTTCTTT; CDR3 protein: CASSVGGELTAFF